This entry lists 27 T cell receptor beta chains sequenced from one sample in a study of early T cells in non-severe SARS-CoV-2 infection. TCRdb processed the 5' RACE reads anew with MiXCR; each CDR3 protein has one entry. Among 32,000 or so distinct CDR3 sequences listed, less than 6.5% were seen once. Sequenced sample: whole blood. These receptors all stem from an adult who was a healthcare worker with PCR-confirmed SARS-CoV-2 infection or an uninfected control (not recorded which).

By share, this clonotype counts as medium-sized (0.01 to 0.1%). The chain combines TRBV7-8 with TRBJ1-2; maybe TRBD1 (5 bases). Trimming took off 1 base at V and 6 bases at J, with 9 bases between the two ends. Germline V gene sequence: CDR1 SGHVS, CDR2 FQNEAQ. CDR3 length equals 13 residues. This chain's CDR3 is CASSLGTHNGYTF. The CDR3 region has the DNA TGTGCCAGCAGCTTAGGGACACATAATGGCTACACCTTC.

This clonotype was seen many times. The rearrangement links TRBV9 to TRBJ2-7, with 8 nucleotides matching TRBD1. V was clipped by 0 bases and J by 2 bases; unmatched bases: 7. Per the germline V gene, CDR1 is SGDLS and CDR2 is YYNGEE. The CDR3 runs to 16 residues. In DNA, the CDR3 is TGTGCCAGCAGCGTAGCCAGGGACAGGCCGACCTACGAGCAGTACTTC. Residues: CASSVARDRPTYEQYF.

This clonotype was counted many times. The rearrangement uses TRBV10-1 and TRBJ2-1; 7 nucleotides line up with TRBD2. Germline loops: CDR1 WNHNN, CDR2 SYGVQD (reference sequence). This CDR3 has 14 residues. V lost 1 base to trimming and J lost 8 bases; unmatched junction nucleotides: 5. CDR3 in amino acids: CASSEFGGGYEQFF. The CDR3 bases are TGCGCCAGCAGTGAGTTTGGGGGGGGGTATGAGCAGTTCTTC.

This clonotype was counted only a few times. The V and J genes are TRBV28 and TRBJ1-1; D is unresolved. This CDR3 contains 13 residues. Germline values: CDR1 MDHEN, CDR2 SYDVKM. Trimming took off 3 bases at V and 8 bases at J, with 13 bases between the two ends. CDR3 DNA sequence: TGTGCCAGCAGTTTCCGAAATCCGGGGGAAGCTTTCTTT. Translating it yields CASSFRNPGEAFF.

The chain has TRBV5-1 and TRBJ2-2; TRBD2 matches 8 bases. The CDR3 is made up of 16 amino acids. Germline-derived CDR1 and CDR2 are SGHRS and YFSETQ. Unmatched junction bases numbered 2, after V lost 0 bases and J lost 1 base. The CDR3 bases are TGCGCCAGCAGCTTGGAGCTAGCGGGGAACACCGGGGAGCTGTTTTTT. Protein product: CASSLELAGNTGELFF.

This clonotype was observed many times. J is TRBJ2-3 and V is TRBV29-1; TRBD1 agrees at 7 bases. The CDR3 has 13 residues. The germline V gene encodes CDR1 SQVTM and CDR2 ANQGSEA. Trimming took 6 bases from V and 0 from J; bases not matched to a gene: 3. CDR3 in amino acids: CSVEDRSTDTQYF. DNA of the CDR3: TGCAGCGTGGAGGACAGGAGCACAGATACGCAGTATTTT.

This clonotype was detected a few times. An end of the junction differs from the germline gene, which may be a read error. The chain is built from TRBV7-7 and TRBJ2-2; D is tentatively TRBD1 or TRBD2 (5 bases each). CDR3 length equals 15 residues. The V gene's germline CDR1 is SSHAT and CDR2 FNYEAQ (reference sequence). CDR3 loop: CASSKPRGPGVELFF. The CDR3 nucleotides read TGTGCTAGCAGCAAACCCCGGGGACCGGGCGTGGAGCTGTTTTTT.

This clonotype showed up many times. V and J are TRBV5-1 and TRBJ2-2; tentative D call: TRBD1 (6 bases). CDR3 length: 16 amino acids. V was clipped by 1 base and J by 2 bases, with 12 bases between them. CDR1 is SGHRS and CDR2 is YFSETQ in the germline V gene. In DNA form, the CDR3 reads TGCGCCAGCAGCTTGATATGGACAGCTAACACCGGGGAGCTGTTTTTT. It yields the protein CASSLIWTANTGELFF. The variable domain in full, completed from reference TRBV5-1 and TRBJ2-2, reads KAGVTQTPRYLIKTRGQQVTLSCSPISGHRSVSWYQQTPGQGLQFLFEYFSETQRNKGNFPGRFSGRQFSNSRSEMNVSTLELGDSALYLCASSLIWTANTGELFFGEGSRLTVL.

Worth noting for this clonotype: A much larger clone lies a single base off, so this may be a read error. CDR3 sequence (DNA): TGTGCCAGCAGCCAAGTACCAGGACAATCCTCCTACGAGCAGTACTTC. Amino acid sequence: CASSQVPGQSSYEQYF. This sequence joins TRBV4-2 and TRBJ2-7; weak D call: TRBD1 (5 bases). The V end was cut by 1 base, the J end by 0 bases, with 13 bases between. Germline V lookup: CDR1 LGHNA, CDR2 YNFKEQ. CDR3 length equals 16 residues.

This chain connects TRBV10-3 to TRBJ1-3; D is unclear. V was cut by 3 bases and J by 1 base, with 13 bases left in between. This CDR3 comprises 16 residues. Germline CDR1 is ENHRY and CDR2 is SYGVKD. CDR3: CAISDTRSLSGNTIYF. The CDR3 nucleotides are TGTGCCATCAGTGACACCCGAAGTTTGTCTGGAAACACCATATATTTT.

This clonotype was counted at least ten times. The chain is built from TRBV29-1 and TRBJ2-5; D may match TRBD1 or TRBD2 (6 bases each). The CDR3 extends over 12 amino acids. Germline CDR1 reads SQVTM; CDR2 reads ANQGSEA. V lost 6 bases and J lost 1, with 9 bases in between. This chain's CDR3 is CSVRGPQETQYF. The CDR3 DNA reads TGCAGCGTCCGGGGGCCCCAAGAGACCCAGTACTTC.

In its sample, this clonotype was seen many times. The chain has TRBV7-8 and TRBJ1-6; no firm D call. Trimming left V 5 bases short and J 6 bases short, with 11 bases between. CDR1 is SGHVS, CDR2 FQNEAQ, per germline. CDR3 size: 14 residues. CDR3 amino acids: CASSQTAINSPLHF. The DNA for the CDR3 is TGTGCCAGCAGCCAAACAGCGATTAATTCACCCCTCCACTTT.

Many counts were recorded for this clonotype. The CDR3 DNA reads as TGTGCCAGCAGTGAAAATTTAGGTCAGCCCCAGCATTTT. Its translation is CASSENLGQPQHF. The chain is built from TRBV25-1 and TRBJ1-5; D remains ambiguous. Germline lookup yields CDR1 MGHDK and CDR2 SYGVNS. V shed 2 bases and J shed 6 bases, with 8 bases lying between them. This CDR3 contains 13 residues.

Ten or more counts support this clonotype. The rearrangement uses TRBV7-2 and TRBJ1-4; D is unresolved. V was shortened by 5 bases and J by 4 bases, with 8 bases between the two germline ends. The germline V gene has CDR1 SGHTA and CDR2 FQGNSA. The CDR3 loop spans 13 amino acids. The CDR3 DNA reads as TGTGCCAGCAGCCCGAGGCATAATGAAAAACTGTTTTTT. Its protein product is CASSPRHNEKLFF.

Regarding this clonotype: This may be a read error: a much more frequent sequence differs by one nucleotide. The gene calls are TRBV7-2 and TRBJ1-1; 7 bases fit TRBD1. Germline V gene sequence: CDR1 SGHTA, CDR2 FQGNSA. The CDR3 sequence is 15 residues long. V lost 8 bases and J lost 3; bases outside the gene matches: 12. For the CDR3, the DNA is TGTGCCAGCGCCACGGGGGCAGGGGGAGACACTGAAGCTTTCTTT. It specifies CASATGAGGDTEAFF.

The rearrangement uses TRBV11-2 and TRBJ1-1, with D perhaps matching TRBD1 (5 bases). Per germline, CDR1 SGHAT and CDR2 FQNNGV. V dropped 3 bases and J dropped 1 base, with 15 bases sitting between them. There are 16 residues in the CDR3. The CDR3 reads CASSFVAREGNTEAFF. For the CDR3, the DNA is TGTGCCAGCAGCTTCGTTGCCAGGGAAGGGAACACTGAAGCTTTCTTT. Drawing the rest from reference TRBV11-2 and TRBJ1-1, the complete variable domain is EAGVAQSPRYKIIEKRQSVAFWCNPISGHATLYWYQQILGQGPKLLIQFQNNGVVDDSQLPKDRFSAERLKGVDSTLKIQPAKLEDSAVYLCASSFVAREGNTEAFFGQGTRLTVV.

The V and J genes are TRBV4-2 and TRBJ2-7, with D hard to call. The germline CDR1 and CDR2 sequences are LGHNA and YNFKEQ. The V and J ends lost 0 bases and 2 bases respectively, with 11 bases between them. The CDR3 is made up of 15 amino acids. In DNA, the CDR3 is TGTGCCAGCAGCCAAGATTTGTTACAGCCCTACGAGCAGTACTTC. It specifies CASSQDLLQPYEQYF.

In the case of this clonotype: The junction differs from germline at one of its ends, possibly a read error. The chain uses TRBV11-2 and TRBJ2-3; a weak D match, TRBD2 (7 bases). From germline, CDR1 is SGHAT and CDR2 FQNNGV. The CDR3 extends over 17 amino acids. CDR3: CVSSYLLGGGSTDTQYF. CDR3 DNA sequence: TGTGTCAGCAGCTACCTCCTTGGGGGGGGCAGCACAGATACGCAGTATTTT.

This clonotype was seen a handful of times. CDR3 in amino acids: CASSYRRVADGYTF. CDR3 bases: TGTGCCAGCAGTTACCGCCGGGTGGCGGACGGCTACACCTTC. The chain carries TRBV6-6 and TRBJ1-2; D not certain. The length of the CDR3 is 14 residues. Deletions cut 2 bases from V and 8 bases from J, with 15 bases between. Germline assignment: CDR1 MNHNY and CDR2 SVGAGI (reference sequence).

This clonotype was detected a few times. J is TRBJ1-3 and V is TRBV28; no clear D. Germline CDR1 and CDR2: MDHEN and SYDVKM. Trimming pared 4 bases from V and 8 bases from J, leaving 9 bases between. The CDR3 runs to 12 residues. CDR3 coding DNA: TGTGCCAGCAGTTCCGCCGGGGACACCATATATTTT. Translating gives CASSSAGDTIYF.

The V call is TRBV12-3 or TRBV12-4, the J call TRBJ1-2, with unresolved D. V was clipped by 2 bases and J by 6 bases, with 10 bases between them. The CDR3 sequence is 13 residues long. The DNA of the CDR3 is TGTGCCAGCAGTTTATCCGAACCGAATGGCTACACCTTC. It codes for CASSLSEPNGYTF.

This clonotype came up many times. The J gene is TRBJ2-7, the V gene TRBV10-3; TRBD1 matches 10 bases. V lost 6 bases to trimming and J lost 5 bases; unmatched junction nucleotides: 7. This CDR3 region has 14 residues. Germline V gene data show CDR1 as ENHRY and CDR2 as SYGVKD. Written as DNA, the CDR3 is TGTGCCATCAGACCCCGGGACAGGGGCAACGAGCAGTACTTC. As protein: CAIRPRDRGNEQYF.

This clonotype was counted only a few times. The chain employs TRBV20-1 and TRBJ2-2; possibly TRBD2 for D (5 bases). Germline CDR1 and CDR2: DFQATT and SNEGSKA (reference sequence). The CDR3 totals 15 residues. The V end lost 0 bases, the J end lost 6 bases, and 14 bases lay between the germline ends. The CDR3 here is CSARDLRSGAGELFF. In nucleotides, the CDR3 is TGCAGTGCTAGAGATCTCAGGTCCGGGGCCGGGGAGCTGTTTTTT.

The sample holds many counts of this clonotype. The chain combines TRBV3-1 with TRBJ2-7; D call uncertain. CDR1 is LGHDT and CDR2 is YNNKEL in the germline V gene (reference sequence). Trimming pared 0 bases from V and 6 bases from J, leaving 6 bases between. This CDR3 spans 12 amino acids. The CDR3 nucleotides are TGTGCCAGCAGCCAAGAGTTGCGCGAGCAGTACTTC. Its protein is CASSQELREQYF.

This clonotype was detected many times. V is TRBV24-1 and J is TRBJ2-5, with a possible D match to TRBD2 (6 bases). V dropped 2 bases and J dropped 5 bases, with 14 bases sitting between them. The germline gives CDR1 KGHDR, CDR2 SFDVKD. The CDR3 covers 15 residues. The CDR3 sequence: CATSDSTRLGETQYF. In nucleotides, the CDR3 is TGTGCCACCAGTGATTCGACTAGGTTAGGGGAGACCCAGTACTTC.

This clonotype has just a few counts. The chain carries TRBV12-3 or TRBV12-4 and TRBJ2-5, with D maybe TRBD1 (5 bases). Trimming cost V 8 bases and J 2 bases, with 9 bases left between them. The CDR3 runs 12 residues. DNA of the CDR3: TGTGCCAGCGGGGCGGTACAAGAGACCCAGTACTTC. Translating it yields CASGAVQETQYF.

By its share, this clonotype is medium-sized. The chain links TRBV6-6 to TRBJ2-2, with D possibly TRBD2 on 6 matching bases. Germline assignment: CDR1 MNHNY and CDR2 SVGAGI (reference sequence). V was clipped by 2 bases and J by 4 bases, with 8 bases between them. This CDR3 is built from 14 residues. The CDR3 nucleotides read TGTGCCAGCAGTTACACGCGGGGCACCGGGGAGCTGTTTTTT. Translated, it gives CASSYTRGTGELFF.